Shown below are 11 T cell receptor beta chains from a single sample sequenced in a study of blood T cell repertoires in COVID-19. Repertoires were generated with immunoSEQ multiplex PCR, while TCRdb's copy carries only in-frame clones and drops some. Of 190,000 or so clones in the sample, roughly 84% were seen once. Sequenced input: PBMCs or T cells enriched from blood (not recorded which). Receptors were obtained from a man in his forties who had recovered from COVID-19.

The gene calls are TRBV7-8 and TRBJ2-7, with TRBD1 identical over 8 bases. Germline V gene sequence: CDR1 SGHVS, CDR2 FQNEAQ. Losses at the gene ends were 3 bases for V and 6 bases for J; bases not matched to a gene: 16. The CDR3 contains 17 residues. The CDR3 nucleotides are TGTGCCAGCAGCTTCCTCATGGGGACAGGCGACCTTCTCGAGCAGTACTTC. It yields the protein CASSFLMGTGDLLEQYF.

The table lists this clone with a count of one. This sequence joins TRBV7-9 and TRBJ1-5; 8 bases fit TRBD1. V lost 5 bases, J lost 4 bases, and 13 bases stayed unmatched. Germline V gene lookup returns CDR1 SEHNR and CDR2 FQNEAQ (reference sequence). CDR3 size: 17 residues. CDR3 coding DNA: TGTGCCAGCAGCGGATGGGGGGCAGGGGGCGTGAATCAGCCCCAGCATTTT. It encodes CASSGWGAGGVNQPQHF. The full variable domain, its missing parts supplied by reference TRBV7-9 and TRBJ1-5, is DTGVSQNPRHKITKRGQNVTFRCDPISEHNRLYWYRQTLGQGPEFLTYFQNEAQLEKSRLLSDRFSAERPKGSFSTLEIQRTEQGDSAMYLCASSGWGAGGVNQPQHFGDGTRLSIL.

The chain employs TRBV11-3 and TRBJ1-1, with 8 bases that match TRBD1. This CDR3 region has 15 residues. V lost 4 bases to trimming and J lost 1 base; unmatched junction nucleotides: 5. CDR1 SGHNT and CDR2 YENEEA come from the germline V gene. This CDR3 reads CASSSAGTGNTEAFF. CDR3 DNA: TGTGCCAGCAGCTCAGCCGGGACAGGGAACACTGAAGCTTTCTTT.

The chain is built from TRBV2 and TRBJ1-1; perhaps TRBD1 as D (5 bases). Germline lookup yields CDR1 SNHLY and CDR2 FYNNEI. The V gene lost 6 bases and the J gene lost 4 bases, with 15 bases spanning the gap. The CDR3 contains 14 residues. CDR3 residues: CASRASGGGTEAFF. As DNA, the CDR3 is TGTGCCAGCAGGGCAAGTGGGGGGGGCACTGAAGCTTTCTTT. Full variable domain (missing parts from reference TRBV2 and TRBJ1-1): EPEVTQTPSHQVTQMGQEVILRCVPISNHLYFYWYRQILGQKVEFLVSFYNNEISEKSEIFDDQFSVERPDGSNFTLKIRSTKLEDSAMYFCASRASGGGTEAFFGQGTRLTVV.

The V call is TRBV5-8, the J call TRBJ2-2, with TRBD1 matching 9 bases. Germline assignment: CDR1 SGHTS and CDR2 YDEGEE. Unmatched junction bases numbered 9, after V lost 4 bases and J lost 2 bases. This CDR3 has 17 amino acids. CDR3 region: CASSRHRTGANTGELFF. CDR3 nucleotides: TGTGCCAGCAGCCGCCATCGGACAGGGGCTAACACCGGGGAGCTGTTTTTT.

V gene TRBV5-1 combines with J gene TRBJ1-1; D is undetermined. The length of the CDR3 is 13 residues. Germline-derived CDR1 and CDR2 are SGHRS and YFSETQ. V was shortened by 0 bases and J by 2 bases, with 5 bases between the two germline ends. The CDR3 sequence: CASSLERNTEAFF. DNA of the CDR3: TGCGCCAGCAGCTTGGAGAGAAACACTGAAGCTTTCTTT.

The chain recombines TRBV7-2 with TRBJ1-1; 9 positions match TRBD1. V trimming: 5 bases; J trimming: 5 bases; junction bases outside the gene matches: 9. Germline CDR1 is SGHTA and CDR2 is FQGNSA. This CDR3 region has 15 residues. The CDR3 DNA sequence: TGTGCCAGCAGCCTCCAAGCGACAGGGGGGACTGAAGCTTTCTTT. This translates into CASSLQATGGTEAFF.

The genes are TRBV12-3 or TRBV12-4 and TRBJ2-7; D might be TRBD2 (6 bases). The CDR3 loop spans 12 amino acids. V was cut by 6 bases and J by 6 bases, with 12 bases left in between. CDR3 in DNA: TGTGCCAGCAGCCCGTGGGGGGTCGAGCAGTACTTC. This translates into CASSPWGVEQYF.

The DNA for the CDR3 is TGTGCCAGCAGAGCAGGGGGGTCGGACACCGGGGAGCTGTTTTTT. This sequence encodes CASRAGGSDTGELFF. This rearrangement joins TRBV25-1 to TRBJ2-2, with TRBD1 as a possible D gene (7 bases). Trimming left V 6 bases short and J 3 bases short, with 14 bases between. CDR3 length equals 15 residues. Per germline, CDR1 MGHDK and CDR2 SYGVNS. The full variable domain, its missing parts supplied by reference TRBV25-1 and TRBJ2-2, is EADIYQTPRYLVIGTGKKITLECSQTMGHDKMYWYQQDPGMELHLIHYSYGVNSTEKGDLSSESTVSRIRTEHFPLTLESARPSHTSQYLCASRAGGSDTGELFFGEGSRLTVL.

The DNA for the CDR3 is TGTGCCAGCTCTCAACCGGGACAGGGTTACAATGAGCAGTTCTTC. Residues: CASSQPGQGYNEQFF. This rearrangement joins TRBV18 to TRBJ2-1; 9 bases line up with TRBD1. The J segment lost 4 bases and the V segment lost 6 bases, leaving 7 bases of the junction unmatched. Germline V gene sequence: CDR1 KGHSH, CDR2 LQKENI. There are 15 residues in the CDR3.

The rearrangement joins TRBV4-1 to TRBJ1-5; D unresolved. Per the germline V gene, CDR1 is MGHRA and CDR2 is YSYEKL. Trimming left V 0 bases short and J 10 bases short, with 13 bases between. The CDR3 runs 14 residues. CDR3 bases: TGCGCCAGCAGCCAAGAAGTGGTCATAAGCCCCCAGCATTTT. This codes for CASSQEVVISPQHF.